Each of the 28 T cell receptor beta chains below was sequenced from the same sample in a study of blood T cell repertoires in COVID-19. Sequencing was performed with immunoSEQ multiplex PCR; in TCRdb, only in-frame clones are kept and a portion is missing. Altogether about 150,000 clones are present, more than 75% being singletons, with the ten largest covering approximately 5%. The specimen sequenced was peripheral blood. These receptor sequences come from a woman aged 45 to 65 with acute or convalescent COVID-19.

Only a few counts were recorded for this clone. This chain connects TRBV19 to TRBJ2-7; D is unresolved. Germline V lookup: CDR1 LNHDA, CDR2 SQIVND (reference sequence). There are 14 residues in the CDR3. V was cut by 3 bases and J by 0 bases, with 9 bases left in between. The CDR3 protein is CASSMWQSSYEQYF. Here the CDR3 DNA reads TGTGCCAGTAGTATGTGGCAAAGCTCCTACGAGCAGTACTTC.

J is TRBJ2-7 and V is TRBV11-3, with no clear D. V lost 3 bases and J 2 bases, leaving 8 bases between the germline ends. Germline CDR1 reads SGHNT; CDR2 reads YENEEA. The CDR3 sequence is 13 residues long. The CDR3 bases are TGTGCCAGCAGCTTGAAGCCAACCTACGAGCAGTACTTC. This translates into CASSLKPTYEQYF.

This clone appeared a few times. This chain joins TRBV18 and TRBJ1-5; D possibly corresponds to TRBD1 (5 bases). From germline, CDR1 is KGHSH and CDR2 LQKENI. This CDR3 is built from 15 residues. V lost 4 bases and J lost 4, with 14 bases in between. The CDR3 is CASSLNTGGNQPQHF. The CDR3 DNA is TGTGCCAGCTCACTAAACACCGGGGGAAATCAGCCCCAGCATTTT.

This chain uses TRBV19 with TRBJ2-7; possible D gene TRBD2, 6 bases. Trimming took off 10 bases at V and 6 bases at J, with 25 bases between the two ends. In germline, CDR1 is LNHDA, CDR2 SQIVND (reference sequence). This CDR3 is 15 amino acids long. CDR3 in DNA: TGTGCCACTAATCGGGACTCCAACCCCCTCGGCGAGCAGTACTTC. Its translation: CATNRDSNPLGEQYF.

This clone was observed a few times. The chain has TRBV2 and TRBJ2-1, with D uncertain. V lost 7 bases, J lost 4 bases, and 5 bases lay in between. Germline-derived CDR1 and CDR2 are SNHLY and FYNNEI. There are 11 residues in the CDR3. For the CDR3, the DNA is TGTGCCAGCACCCAGTACAATGAGCAGTTCTTC. It codes for CASTQYNEQFF.

The chain links TRBV18 to TRBJ2-1, with 8 bases matching TRBD1. This CDR3 is 14 amino acids long. V dropped 5 bases and J dropped 9; count of bases not matched to a gene: 9. CDR1 is KGHSH, CDR2 LQKENI, per germline. The CDR3 DNA is TGTGCCAGCTCAACTGGACAGGGTTATGGTGAGCAGTTCTTC. It encodes CASSTGQGYGEQFF.

V gene TRBV4-1 combines with J gene TRBJ1-6; the D is unclear. The CDR3 consists of 17 residues. Germline CDR1 and CDR2: MGHRA and YSYEKL. Deletions cut 1 base from V and 6 bases from J, with 16 bases between. As DNA, the CDR3 is TGCGCCAGCAGCCAAGGACAAGGCACCGACGCTAATTCACCCCTCCACTTT. It encodes CASSQGQGTDANSPLHF.

The gene calls are TRBV5-5 and TRBJ2-3; 9 bases map to TRBD1. The CDR3 is 15 residues long. V was pared by 3 bases and J by 3 bases, with 5 bases of the junction left unmatched. The germline V gene has CDR1 SGHKS and CDR2 YYEKEE (reference sequence). CDR3 in amino acids: CASSSIGTGTDTQYF. The CDR3, as DNA: TGTGCCAGCAGCTCTATTGGGACAGGGACAGATACGCAGTATTTT.

This clone appeared a single time. The CDR3 DNA reads TGTGCCAGCAGCTACAGGCAGGGGAATGAGCAGTTCTTC. Translating it yields CASSYRQGNEQFF. V usage is TRBV5-8 and J usage is TRBJ2-1; perhaps TRBD1 as D (6 bases). CDR1 is SGHTS, CDR2 YDEGEE, per germline. The CDR3 contains 13 residues. With 3 bases removed from V and 7 bases from J, the gap between germline ends came to 11 bases.

The table lists this clone with a few counts. J is TRBJ1-6 and V is TRBV24-1; D gene uncertain. CDR3 length: 17 amino acids. CDR1 and CDR2 (germline): KGHDR, SFDVKD. Trimming cost V 5 bases and J 3 bases, with 16 bases left between them. CDR3 in amino acids: CATSGREDGVYNSPLHF. Written as DNA, the CDR3 is TGTGCCACCAGTGGGAGGGAAGACGGGGTCTATAATTCACCCCTCCACTTT.

The gene calls are TRBV6-5 and TRBJ1-2; 8 positions match TRBD1. The CDR3 consists of 14 residues. The germline gives CDR1 MNHEY, CDR2 SVGAGI. Germline trimming cut 5 bases from V and 4 bases from J; bases unmatched to any gene: 6. The chain's CDR3 is CASSTRQGSYGYTF. The CDR3 DNA sequence: TGTGCCAGCAGTACCCGACAGGGGAGCTATGGCTACACCTTC.

The V and J genes are TRBV5-1 and TRBJ2-1, with 8 bases matching TRBD2. The CDR3 is 16 amino acids. Trimming took 4 bases from V and 5 from J; bases not matched to a gene: 11. CDR1 and CDR2 from the germline V gene are SGHRS and YFSETQ. CDR3 DNA: TGCGCCAGCAGCCCATATCGGGGGGGGCTAAACAATGAGCAGTTCTTC. It encodes CASSPYRGGLNNEQFF.

The V gene is TRBV20-1, the J gene TRBJ1-2; D remains unclear. Trimming took off 3 bases at V and 6 bases at J, with 11 bases between the two ends. CDR3 length: 12 amino acids. Germline assignment: CDR1 DFQATT and CDR2 SNEGSKA (reference sequence). The CDR3 region is CSASYGSNGYTF. CDR3 sequence (DNA): TGCAGTGCTAGTTATGGGAGCAATGGCTACACCTTC.

The chain recombines TRBV3-1 (or the pseudogene TRBV3-2) with TRBJ1-2, with D possibly being TRBD1 (5 bases). Germline V CDR1 and CDR2: LGHDT, YNNKEL (reference sequence). This CDR3 has 13 amino acids. V was trimmed by 4 bases and J by 4 bases, leaving 10 bases between them. CDR3 coding DNA: TGTGCCAGCAGCCGACGGGGGTCCTATGGCTACACCTTC. This sequence encodes CASSRRGSYGYTF.

CDR3 residues: CASADGERPQHF. The DNA for the CDR3 is TGTGCCAGCGCCGACGGGGAGCGGCCCCAGCATTTT. The chain has TRBV7-9 and TRBJ1-5; no clear D gene. The CDR3 extends over 12 amino acids. CDR1 and CDR2 from the germline V gene are SEHNR and FQNEAQ (reference sequence). Trimming left V 8 bases short and J 9 bases short, with 14 bases between.

V and J are TRBV29-1 and TRBJ2-7; 8 nucleotides agree with TRBD1. Germline CDR1 is SQVTM and CDR2 is ANQGSEA. This CDR3 spans 12 amino acids. With 7 bases clipped from V and 4 bases from J, the junction kept 6 bases outside the gene matches. CDR3 protein: CSATGAGYEQYF. Here the CDR3 DNA reads TGCAGCGCGACAGGGGCCGGGTACGAGCAGTACTTC.

The genes are TRBV15 and TRBJ2-3; TRBD1 matches at 9 bases. There are 16 residues in the CDR3. The V gene end was trimmed by 0 bases and the J gene end by 3 bases; junction bases not matched to a gene: 4. The germline V gene encodes CDR1 LNHNV and CDR2 YYDKDF (reference sequence). CDR3 loop: CATSRDATGGTDTQYF. As DNA, the CDR3 is TGTGCCACCAGCAGAGATGCGACAGGGGGAACAGATACGCAGTATTTT.

The chain combines TRBV5-1 with TRBJ2-5, with a weak D call TRBD2 (5 bases). The CDR3 is 13 residues long. Germline V lookup: CDR1 SGHRS, CDR2 YFSETQ. V was cut by 5 bases and J by 5 bases, with 13 bases left in between. The CDR3 DNA follows: TGCGCCAGCAGTGAGGGAGTTCGGGAGACCCAGTACTTC. It yields the protein CASSEGVRETQYF. Full variable domain (missing parts from reference TRBV5-1 and TRBJ2-5): KAGVTQTPRYLIKTRGQQVTLSCSPISGHRSVSWYQQTPGQGLQFLFEYFSETQRNKGNFPGRFSGRQFSNSRSEMNVSTLELGDSALYLCASSEGVRETQYFGPGTRLLVL.

V and J are TRBV6-6 and TRBJ2-7; D is unclear. Trimming removed 6 bases at V and 2 bases at J, with 17 bases between. The CDR3 spans 15 residues. Germline lookup yields CDR1 MNHNY and CDR2 SVGAGI (reference sequence). The CDR3 DNA reads as TGTGCCAGCAGGCCACAATCCTCAGGCGCCTACGAGCAGTACTTC. It specifies CASRPQSSGAYEQYF.

CDR3 bases: TGTGCCAGCAGTTACTCGTTTTCGGGGGTCAATTCACCCCTCCACTTT. This sequence encodes CASSYSFSGVNSPLHF. V and J are TRBV6-5 and TRBJ1-6; possibly TRBD1 for D (5 bases). The CDR3 spans 16 residues. V was cut by 0 bases and J by 7 bases, with 13 bases left in between. Germline lookup yields CDR1 MNHEY and CDR2 SVGAGI.

V is TRBV3-1 (or the pseudogene TRBV3-2) and J is TRBJ1-6; 9 bases match TRBD1. Germline trimming cut 6 bases from V and 6 bases from J; bases unmatched to any gene: 9. The CDR3 runs to 16 residues. Germline values: CDR1 LGHDT, CDR2 YNNKEL (reference sequence). In DNA, the CDR3 is TGTGCCAGCAGTCACGGACAGGGGTTAGGTAATTCACCCCTCCACTTT. Amino acids: CASSHGQGLGNSPLHF.

This clone was recorded a few times. The V gene is TRBV7-9, the J gene TRBJ1-1; D may be TRBD1 (5 bases). Germline CDR1 reads SEHNR; CDR2 reads FQNEAQ (reference sequence). V was clipped by 5 bases and J by 1 base, with 14 bases between them. This CDR3 is built from 15 residues. The CDR3 DNA is TGTGCCAGCAGCCCCCCAGGCGGGGGGAACACTGAAGCTTTCTTT. As protein: CASSPPGGGNTEAFF.

J is TRBJ1-2 and V is TRBV19, with 9 bases aligning to TRBD1. The germline CDR1 and CDR2 sequences are LNHDA and SQIVND (reference sequence). With V trimmed by 5 bases and J by 5 bases, 3 bases remained unmatched. The CDR3 covers 13 residues. CDR3 DNA: TGTGCCAGTAGTCCCGGGACAGGGTATGGCTACACCTTC. Its protein is CASSPGTGYGYTF. The variable domain in full, with the rest retrieved from reference TRBV19 and TRBJ1-2, is DGGITQSPKYLFRKEGQNVTLSCEQNLNHDAMYWYRQDPGQGLRLIYYSQIVNDFQKGDIAEGYSVSREKKESFPLTVTSAQKNPTAFYLCASSPGTGYGYTFGSGTRLTVV.

V usage is TRBV7-2 and J usage is TRBJ2-5; 9 bases are a match to TRBD2. The CDR3 contains 14 residues. The germline gives CDR1 SGHTA, CDR2 FQGNSA. V lost 5 bases, J lost 4 bases, and 5 bases stayed unmatched. The CDR3 loop is CASSDRGGVETQYF. The DNA for the CDR3 is TGTGCCAGCAGCGACCGCGGGGGGGTAGAGACCCAGTACTTC.

The chain combines TRBV7-8 with TRBJ1-5; TRBD1 aligns across 8 bases. The germline CDR1 and CDR2 sequences are SGHVS and FQNEAQ. The CDR3 sequence is 16 residues long. V gave up 3 bases and J gave up 3 bases; unmatched junction bases: 7. CDR3 sequence (DNA): TGTGCCAGCAGCTTCAGTAACAGGGGGAACAATCAGCCCCAGCATTTT. Translating gives CASSFSNRGNNQPQHF.

V usage is TRBV6-5 and J usage is TRBJ1-1; D uncertain. In germline, CDR1 is MNHEY, CDR2 SVGAGI. This CDR3 is built from 13 residues. V was shortened by 8 bases and J by 1 base, with 11 bases between the two germline ends. The CDR3 DNA sequence: TGTGCCAGCCGGGCGGGGTGGAACACTGAAGCTTTCTTT. This translates into CASRAGWNTEAFF.

In the case of this clone: An end of the junction differs from the germline gene, which may be a read error. The J gene is TRBJ2-5, the V gene TRBV5-6; D not certain. The CDR3 runs 11 residues. The germline V gene has CDR1 SGHDT and CDR2 YYEEEE. The CDR3 spells CASSNQETQYF. CDR3 coding DNA: TGTGCCAGCAGCAACCAGGAGACCCAGTACTTC. The variable domain in full, completed from reference TRBV5-6 and TRBJ2-5, reads DAGVTQSPTHLIKTRGQQVTLRCSPKSGHDTVSWYQQALGQGPQFIFQYYEEEERQRGNFPDRFSGHQFPNYSSELNVNALLLGDSALYLCASSNQETQYFGPGTRLLVL.

The chain couples TRBV29-1 to TRBJ2-1; 9 bases are shared with TRBD2. The germline gives CDR1 SQVTM, CDR2 ANQGSEA. Trimming took 6 bases from V and 7 from J; bases not matched to a gene: 13. The CDR3 consists of 15 residues. CDR3 residues: CSVSSGEWSLNEQFF. DNA for the CDR3: TGCAGCGTCTCTAGCGGGGAGTGGAGCTTGAATGAGCAGTTCTTC.